These T cell receptor beta chains were read from a single sample in a study of glioma-infiltrating T cells after dendritic cell vaccination. Clones were sequenced by immunoSEQ multiplex PCR, and TCRdb holds only the in-frame ones, with some missing. This table has roughly 47,000 clones, about 85% appearing once. Sequences were derived from blood, sampled before dendritic cell vaccination. These receptors originate from a human donor with glioblastoma. CDR3s include the opening cysteine and the closing phenylalanine or tryptophan. Not all rows give a size; the values are once, few, many and, for expanded clones, a class.

-,TRBV4-2,CASSQDLQGPDYGYTF
-,TRBV7-9,CASSFGLAGYEQYF
few,TRBV4-2,CASSQDPGVGGNEQFF
few,TRBV10-3,CAISESQDEAFF
few,TRBV5-1,CASSLGGRNTEAFF
-,TRBV21-1,CASSKVVGACNEKLFF
-,TRBV10-2,CASRGDRAGEQYF
-,TRBV7-2,CASSLVSSGNTIYF
once,TRBV5-1,CASSLIAGSGTEAFF
-,TRBV6-4,CASSDAYSGAGTDTQYF
-,TRBV6-5,CASSAGTTEAFF
-,TRBV4-3,CASSQDIGTGGFQPQHF
-,TRBV5-4,CASSLVGLAGGYQETQYF
-,TRBV6-1,CARGGAQGTQYF
few,TRBV11-2,CASSPRSYGYTF
-,TRBV15,CATSRDPPGGTDTQYF
-,TRBV4-3,CASSSRLGVGEQYF
-,TRBV10-3,CAIRGLYGYTF
few,TRBV28,CASRPPGQGSHEQYF
once,TRBV19,CASSFPRTGESYNEQFF
-,TRBV5-4,CASSLRQGSYEQYF
-,TRBV5-1,CASSSSGGTYEQYF
-,TRBV4-3,CASSQDVGTSGSWDTQYF
-,TRBV14,CASSSKGVGKYEQYF
-,TRBV4-2,CASSQVGGGPYNEQFF
-,TRBV5-8,CASSLWGSGGGTGELFF
-,TRBV18,CASSRGRTGGFDSYEQYF
-,TRBV7-2,CASRPALGGNEQYF
-,TRBV20-1,CSAHREETQYF
-,TRBV9,CASSVAAGGVEKLFF
-,TRBV9,CASRGQGAYGYTF
-,TRBV7-5,CASHTPPEAASGVSSYEQYF
-,TRBV11-3,CASSRMVEETQYF
-,TRBV6-5,CASSQGQGFYGYTF
-,TRBV11-3,CASSLAGEGEQYF
-,TRBV7-2,CASKWSGDQILPTYEQYF
-,TRBV20-1,CSAVGGREAFF
-,TRBV20-1,CSAVAGTEAFF
-,TRBV4-3,CASSQGTENSYEQYF
-,TRBV5-8,CASPGGEQYF
-,TRBV4-3,CASSPTVAGYGYTF
-,TRBV18,CASSPLQSTDTQYF
-,TRBV30,CAWGLAKETQYF
-,TRBV7-9,CASSSRASGNTIYF
-,TRBV5-1,CASSSTSGYSEQYF
-,TRBV10-2,CASSPGQGISGANVLTF